Included here is one T cell receptor beta chain sequence, with context. TCRdb keeps only in-frame clones here, not all; method: immunoSEQ multiplex PCR. The sample consists of roughly 370,000 clones, around 90% of them appearing once. The data were obtained in a study of control samples from healthy donors and cancer patients. Germline CDR1 and CDR2: SGHTA and FQGTGA. Trimming stripped 5 bases from V and 9 bases from J, with 13 bases between. The CDR3 loop spans 12 amino acids. V usage is TRBV7-3 and J usage is TRBJ2-5; D possibly matches TRBD1 or TRBD2 (5 bases each). Sequenced material: PBMCs. The TCR sequence derives from a middle-aged man with head and neck cancer. The chain's CDR3 is CASSLPLGAQYF. Written as DNA, the CDR3 is TGTGCCAGCAGCCTCCCACTAGGGGCCCAGTACTTC.